A selection of T cell receptor beta chains follows, all from one sample in a study of human T cells and chemical hapten exposure. MiXCR, applied by TCRdb to the RACE reads, yields one record per CDR3 protein. The repertoire holds 80,000 to 95,000 distinct CDR3 sequences, with around a tenth as singletons. The input for sequencing was whole blood, taken in connection with sensitization to the hapten diphenylcyclopropenone (DPC). The receptor set was obtained from a man aged 18 to 30 with alopecia areata. Some clones in this sample may be carry-over from other donors' samples. The CDR3 runs from the conserved cysteine through the conserved F or W. Fields, in order: CDR3 protein, CDR3 DNA, clone size, CDR3 length, V gene, D gene, J gene. The D gene is left open where the match is weak. Size tells how often a clone was seen (once, few, many) or the class of an expanded clone, and some rows leave it out.

CDR3aa: CASSFRDNQPQHF; CDR3nt: TGTGCCAGCAGTTTTCGGGACAATCAGCCCCAGCATTTT; abundance: many; len: 13; v_gene: TRBV12-3/TRBV12-4; d_gene: -; j_gene: TRBJ1-5
CDR3aa: CASSYRGPEQYF; CDR3nt: TGTGCCAGCAGCTATAGGGGGCCCGAGCAGTACTTC; abundance: few; len: 12; v_gene: TRBV7-9; d_gene: TRBD1; j_gene: TRBJ2-7
CDR3aa: CASTPGQGPYEQYF; CDR3nt: TGTGCCAGCACACCGGGACAGGGGCCCTACGAGCAGTACTTC; abundance: -; len: 14; v_gene: TRBV27; d_gene: TRBD1; j_gene: TRBJ2-7
CDR3aa: CASTSGNTWICEQYF; CDR3nt: TGTGCCAGCACCTCAGGGAACACTTGGATCTGCGAGCAGTACTTC; abundance: few; len: 15; v_gene: TRBV7-6; d_gene: -; j_gene: TRBJ2-7
CDR3aa: CASSSTGGTEAFF; CDR3nt: TGTGCCAGCAGCTCGACAGGGGGGACTGAAGCTTTCTTT; abundance: -; len: 13; v_gene: TRBV5-6; d_gene: TRBD1; j_gene: TRBJ1-1
CDR3aa: CASSQVSGSYEQYF; CDR3nt: TGTGCCAGCAGCCAGGTAAGCGGGAGCTACGAGCAGTACTTC; abundance: few; len: 14; v_gene: TRBV3-1; d_gene: TRBD2; j_gene: TRBJ2-7
CDR3aa: CASSILGKVSNQPQHF; CDR3nt: TGTGCCAGTAGTATCTTGGGCAAAGTTAGCAATCAGCCCCAGCATTTT; abundance: -; len: 16; v_gene: TRBV19; d_gene: -; j_gene: TRBJ1-5
CDR3aa: CSAREYPRYNEQFF; CDR3nt: TGCAGTGCTAGGGAATACCCCCGATACAATGAGCAGTTCTTC; abundance: many; len: 14; v_gene: TRBV20-1; d_gene: -; j_gene: TRBJ2-1
CDR3aa: CASSYADRVSYQYF; CDR3nt: TGTGCCAGCAGTTACGCTGACAGGGTTTCCTATCAGTACTTC; abundance: many; len: 14; v_gene: TRBV6-6; d_gene: TRBD1; j_gene: TRBJ2-7
CDR3aa: CASSSWTPYEQYF; CDR3nt: TGTGCCAGCAGTTCCTGGACCCCTTACGAGCAGTACTTC; abundance: many; len: 13; v_gene: TRBV6-2/TRBV6-3; d_gene: -; j_gene: TRBJ2-7
CDR3aa: CASSLGRGWAQETQYF; CDR3nt: TGTGCCAGCAGCTTAGGGAGGGGATGGGCCCAAGAGACCCAGTACTTC; abundance: many; len: 16; v_gene: TRBV11-2; d_gene: -; j_gene: TRBJ2-5
CDR3aa: CASSQVGEQYF; CDR3nt: TGTGCCAGCAGCCAAGTAGGGGAGCAGTACTTC; abundance: -; len: 11; v_gene: TRBV3-1; d_gene: -; j_gene: TRBJ2-7
CDR3aa: CASSYGGGPQHF; CDR3nt: TGTGCCAGCAGTTACGGGGGTGGGCCCCAGCATTTT; abundance: -; len: 12; v_gene: TRBV6-5; d_gene: -; j_gene: TRBJ1-5
CDR3aa: CASSVTLRGSNEKLFF; CDR3nt: TGTGCCAGCAGCGTTACCCTCAGGGGATCTAATGAAAAACTGTTTTTT; abundance: -; len: 16; v_gene: TRBV5-4; d_gene: -; j_gene: TRBJ1-4
CDR3aa: CASSQDNDRREGALHF; CDR3nt: TGTGCCAGCAGCCAAGATAACGACCGGAGAGAGGGGGCCCTCCACTTT; abundance: few; len: 16; v_gene: TRBV14; d_gene: -; j_gene: TRBJ1-6
CDR3aa: CASTLQGTNSPLHF; CDR3nt: TGTGCCAGCACCCTCCAGGGGACCAATTCACCCCTCCACTTT; abundance: many; len: 14; v_gene: TRBV6-2/TRBV6-3; d_gene: -; j_gene: TRBJ1-6
CDR3aa: CASSQVGRALYGYTF; CDR3nt: TGCGCCAGCAGCCAAGTCGGCAGGGCTCTTTATGGCTACACCTTC; abundance: -; len: 15; v_gene: TRBV4-1; d_gene: -; j_gene: TRBJ1-2
CDR3aa: CASSLRVGSSGNTIYF; CDR3nt: TGTGCCAGCAGCCTCCGGGTCGGGAGCTCTGGAAACACCATATATTTT; abundance: -; len: 16; v_gene: TRBV11-2; d_gene: -; j_gene: TRBJ1-3
CDR3aa: CASSQGRGTVNYGYTF; CDR3nt: TGTGCCAGCAGCCAGGGGCGCGGGACAGTAAACTATGGCTACACCTTC; abundance: many; len: 16; v_gene: TRBV7-9; d_gene: TRBD1; j_gene: TRBJ1-2
CDR3aa: CASSYSQEYEQYF; CDR3nt: TGTGCCAGCAGTTACTCACAAGAGTACGAGCAGTACTTC; abundance: few; len: 13; v_gene: TRBV6-6; d_gene: -; j_gene: TRBJ2-7
CDR3aa: CASSYTPRTLTDTQYF; CDR3nt: TGTGCCAGCAGTTATACCCCTAGGACCCTGACAGATACGCAGTATTTT; abundance: -; len: 16; v_gene: TRBV6-5; d_gene: -; j_gene: TRBJ2-3
CDR3aa: CASSPSGTGLSYEQYF; CDR3nt: TGTGCCAGCTCCCCATCGGGGACAGGCCTCTCCTACGAGCAGTACTTC; abundance: few; len: 16; v_gene: TRBV18; d_gene: TRBD1; j_gene: TRBJ2-7
CDR3aa: CASSQAVDRVTDTQYF; CDR3nt: TGCGCCAGCAGCCAAGCCGTAGACAGAGTCACAGATACGCAGTATTTT; abundance: -; len: 16; v_gene: TRBV4-3; d_gene: -; j_gene: TRBJ2-3